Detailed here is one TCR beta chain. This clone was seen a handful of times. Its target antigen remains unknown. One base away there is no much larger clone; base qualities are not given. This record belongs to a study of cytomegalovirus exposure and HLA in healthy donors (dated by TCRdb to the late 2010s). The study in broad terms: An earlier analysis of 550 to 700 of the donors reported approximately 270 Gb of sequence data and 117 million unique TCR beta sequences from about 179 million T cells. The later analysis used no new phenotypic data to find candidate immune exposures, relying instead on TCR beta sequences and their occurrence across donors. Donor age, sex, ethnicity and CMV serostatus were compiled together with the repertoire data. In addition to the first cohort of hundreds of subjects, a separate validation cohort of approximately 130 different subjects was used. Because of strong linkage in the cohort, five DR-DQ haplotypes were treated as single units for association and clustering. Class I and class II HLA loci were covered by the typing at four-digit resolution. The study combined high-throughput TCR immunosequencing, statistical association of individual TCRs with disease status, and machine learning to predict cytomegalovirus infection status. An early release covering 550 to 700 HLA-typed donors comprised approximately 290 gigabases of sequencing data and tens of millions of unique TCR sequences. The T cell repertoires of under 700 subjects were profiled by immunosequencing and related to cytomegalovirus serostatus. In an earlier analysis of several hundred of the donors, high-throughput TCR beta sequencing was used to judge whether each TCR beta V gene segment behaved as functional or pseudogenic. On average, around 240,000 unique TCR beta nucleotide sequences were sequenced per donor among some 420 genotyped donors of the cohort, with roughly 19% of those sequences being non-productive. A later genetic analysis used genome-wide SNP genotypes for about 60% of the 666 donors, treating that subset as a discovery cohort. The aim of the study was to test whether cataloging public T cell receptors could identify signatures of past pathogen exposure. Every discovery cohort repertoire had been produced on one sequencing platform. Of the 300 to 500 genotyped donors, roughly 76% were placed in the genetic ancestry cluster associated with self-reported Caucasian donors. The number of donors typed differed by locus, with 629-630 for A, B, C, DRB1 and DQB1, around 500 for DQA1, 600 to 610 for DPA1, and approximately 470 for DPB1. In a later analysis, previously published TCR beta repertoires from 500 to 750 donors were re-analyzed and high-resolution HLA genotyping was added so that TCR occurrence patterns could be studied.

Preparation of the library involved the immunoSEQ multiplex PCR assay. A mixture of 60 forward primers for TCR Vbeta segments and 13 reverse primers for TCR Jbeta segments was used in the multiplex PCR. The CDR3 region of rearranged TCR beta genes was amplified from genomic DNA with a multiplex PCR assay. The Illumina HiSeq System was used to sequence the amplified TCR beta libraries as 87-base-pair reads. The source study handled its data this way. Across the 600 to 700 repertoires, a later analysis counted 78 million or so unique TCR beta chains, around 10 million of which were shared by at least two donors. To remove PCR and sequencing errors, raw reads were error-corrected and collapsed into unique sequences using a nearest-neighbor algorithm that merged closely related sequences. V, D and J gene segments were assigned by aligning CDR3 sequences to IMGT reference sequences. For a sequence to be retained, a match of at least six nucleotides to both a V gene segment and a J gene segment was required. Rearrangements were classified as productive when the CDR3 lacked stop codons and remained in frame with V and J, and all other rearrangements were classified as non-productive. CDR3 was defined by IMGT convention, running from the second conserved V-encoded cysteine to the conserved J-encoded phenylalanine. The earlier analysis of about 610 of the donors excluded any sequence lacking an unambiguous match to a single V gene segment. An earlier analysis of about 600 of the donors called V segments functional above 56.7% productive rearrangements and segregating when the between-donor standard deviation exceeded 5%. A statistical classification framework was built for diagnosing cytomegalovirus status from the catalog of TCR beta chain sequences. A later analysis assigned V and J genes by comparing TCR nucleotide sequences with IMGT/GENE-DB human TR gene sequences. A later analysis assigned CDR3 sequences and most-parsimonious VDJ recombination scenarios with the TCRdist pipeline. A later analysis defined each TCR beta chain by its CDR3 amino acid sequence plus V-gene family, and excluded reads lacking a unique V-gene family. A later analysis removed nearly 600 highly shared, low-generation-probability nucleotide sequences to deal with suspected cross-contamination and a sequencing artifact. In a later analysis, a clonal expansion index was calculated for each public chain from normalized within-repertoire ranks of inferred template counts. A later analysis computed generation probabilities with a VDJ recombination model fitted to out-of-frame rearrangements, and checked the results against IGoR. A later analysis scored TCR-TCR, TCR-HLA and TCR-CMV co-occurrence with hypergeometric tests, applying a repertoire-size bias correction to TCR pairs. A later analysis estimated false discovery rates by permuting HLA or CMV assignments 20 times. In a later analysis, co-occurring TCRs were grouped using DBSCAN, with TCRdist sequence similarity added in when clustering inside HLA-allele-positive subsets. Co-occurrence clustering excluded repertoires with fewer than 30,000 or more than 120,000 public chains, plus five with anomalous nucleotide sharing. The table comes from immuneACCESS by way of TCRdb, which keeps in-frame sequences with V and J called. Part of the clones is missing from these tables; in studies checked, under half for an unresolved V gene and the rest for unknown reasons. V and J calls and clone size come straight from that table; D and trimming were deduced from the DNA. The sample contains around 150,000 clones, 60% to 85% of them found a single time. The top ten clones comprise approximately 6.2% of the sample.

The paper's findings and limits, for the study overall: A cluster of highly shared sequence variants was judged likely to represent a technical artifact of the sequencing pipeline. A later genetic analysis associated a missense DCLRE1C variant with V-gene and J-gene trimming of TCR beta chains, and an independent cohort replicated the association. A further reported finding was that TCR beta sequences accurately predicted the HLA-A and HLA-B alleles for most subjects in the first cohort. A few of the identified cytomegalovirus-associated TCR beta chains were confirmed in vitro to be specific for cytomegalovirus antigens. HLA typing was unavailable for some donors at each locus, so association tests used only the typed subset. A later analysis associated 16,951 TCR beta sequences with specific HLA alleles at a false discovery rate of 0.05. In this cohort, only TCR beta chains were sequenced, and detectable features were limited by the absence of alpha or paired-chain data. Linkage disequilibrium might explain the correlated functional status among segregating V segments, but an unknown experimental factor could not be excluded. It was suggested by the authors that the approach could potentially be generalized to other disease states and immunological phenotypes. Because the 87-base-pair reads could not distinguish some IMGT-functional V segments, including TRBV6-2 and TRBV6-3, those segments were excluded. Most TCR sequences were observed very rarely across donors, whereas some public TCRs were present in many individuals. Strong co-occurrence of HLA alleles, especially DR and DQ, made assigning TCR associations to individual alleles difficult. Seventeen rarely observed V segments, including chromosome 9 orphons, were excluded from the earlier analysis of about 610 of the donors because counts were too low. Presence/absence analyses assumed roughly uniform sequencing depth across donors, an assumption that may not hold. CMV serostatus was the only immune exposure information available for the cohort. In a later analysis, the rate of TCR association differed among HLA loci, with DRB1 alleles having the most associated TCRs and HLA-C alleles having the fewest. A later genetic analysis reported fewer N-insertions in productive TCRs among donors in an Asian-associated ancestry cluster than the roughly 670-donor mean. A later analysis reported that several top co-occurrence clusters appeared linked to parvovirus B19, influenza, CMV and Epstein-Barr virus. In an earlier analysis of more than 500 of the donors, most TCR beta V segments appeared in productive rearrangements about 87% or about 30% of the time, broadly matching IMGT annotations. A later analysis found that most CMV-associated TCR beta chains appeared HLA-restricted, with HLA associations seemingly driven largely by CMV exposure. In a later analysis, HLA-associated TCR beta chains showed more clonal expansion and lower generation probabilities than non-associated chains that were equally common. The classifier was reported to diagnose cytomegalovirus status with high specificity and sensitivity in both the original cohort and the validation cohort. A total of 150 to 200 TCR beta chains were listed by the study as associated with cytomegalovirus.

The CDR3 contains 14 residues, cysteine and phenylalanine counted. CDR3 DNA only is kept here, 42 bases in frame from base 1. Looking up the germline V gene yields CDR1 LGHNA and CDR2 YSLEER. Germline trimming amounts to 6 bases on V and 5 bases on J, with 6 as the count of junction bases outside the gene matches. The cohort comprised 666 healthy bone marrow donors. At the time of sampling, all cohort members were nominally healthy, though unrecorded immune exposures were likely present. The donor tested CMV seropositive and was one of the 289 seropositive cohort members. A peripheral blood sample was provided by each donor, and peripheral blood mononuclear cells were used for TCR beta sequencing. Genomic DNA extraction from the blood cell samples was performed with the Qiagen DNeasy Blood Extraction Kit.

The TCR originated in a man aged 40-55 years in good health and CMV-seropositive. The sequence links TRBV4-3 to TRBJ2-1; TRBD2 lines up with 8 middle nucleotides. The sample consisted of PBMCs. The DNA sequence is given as TGCGCCAGCAGTCCAGCGGGAGTGGACAATGAGCAGTTCTTC. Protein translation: CASSPAGVDNEQFF.